This TCR beta chain appears in the sequencing data of a study of blood T cell repertoires in COVID-19. Clones were read by immunoSEQ multiplex PCR, and TCRdb kept only the in-frame ones, dropping some. This table holds some 150,000 clones, around four fifths found once. The J segment lost 5 bases and the V segment lost 5 bases, leaving 7 bases of the junction unmatched. The CDR3 runs 14 residues. Germline assignment: CDR1 MDHEN and CDR2 SYDVKM. This receptor was identified in a woman between 35 and 50 years old with active or convalescent COVID-19. The V and J genes are TRBV28 and TRBJ2-7, with TRBD1 matching 9 bases. Material: peripheral blood. CDR3 region: CASSTRDRANEQYF. As DNA, the CDR3 is TGTGCCAGCAGTACCCGGGACAGGGCTAACGAGCAGTACTTC.